These T cell receptor beta chains were read from a single sample in a study of OX40 agonist ivuxolimab in advanced cancers. TCRdb keeps only in-frame clones here, not all; method: immunoSEQ multiplex PCR. The repertoire holds roughly 80,000 clones, with more than 75% as singletons. Sequenced material: CD4+ or CD8+ T cells sorted from blood, taken in a trial of the OX40 agonist ivuxolimab. Receptors were obtained from an adult with an advanced solid tumor such as melanoma, head and neck, liver or kidney cancer. CDR3s include the opening cysteine and the closing phenylalanine or tryptophan. The D gene is left open where the match is weak. Size is omitted from some rows. Given values are once, few, many or a class for expanded clones.

J,V,size,D,CDR3,DNA
TRBJ2-1,TRBV5-1,once,TRBD1,CASSFLTGDSGEQFF,TGCGCCAGCAGCTTTCTTACAGGGGATTCTGGTGAGCAGTTCTTC
TRBJ2-3,TRBV2,NA,NA,CASSRETYSSTDTQYF,TGTGCCAGCAGCCGCGAGACTTACTCTAGCACAGATACGCAGTATTTT
TRBJ2-5,TRBV10-1,once,TRBD2,CASSEGLTSGRSEAQYF,TGCGCCAGCAGTGAGGGGCTGACTAGCGGGAGATCTGAGGCCCAGTACTTC
TRBJ1-1,TRBV30,few,NA,CAWSVWGGTEAFF,TGTGCCTGGAGTGTATGGGGAGGCACTGAAGCTTTCTTT
TRBJ2-1,TRBV11-2,NA,TRBD2,CASSLLSGRAREQFF,TGTGCCAGCAGCTTACTCAGCGGGAGGGCCAGAGAGCAGTTCTTC
TRBJ2-7,TRBV11-2,NA,NA,CASTSRRDSYEQYF,TGTGCCAGCACCTCCCGCAGGGACTCCTACGAGCAGTACTTC
TRBJ1-1,TRBV6-6,NA,TRBD1,CASSYPGTASGTEAFF,TGTGCCAGCAGTTACCCCGGGACAGCGTCTGGCACTGAAGCTTTCTTT
TRBJ2-3,TRBV7-6,few,NA,CASSLGGAGRDTQYF,TGTGCCAGCAGCTTGGGGGGGGCGGGTAGAGATACGCAGTATTTT
TRBJ2-5,TRBV9,NA,NA,CASSVGGRTQETQYF,TGTGCCAGCAGCGTAGGAGGGCGTACACAAGAGACCCAGTACTTC
TRBJ2-1,TRBV5-1,NA,TRBD2,CASSTAGYNEQFF,TGCGCCAGCAGTACAGCGGGGTACAATGAGCAGTTCTTC
TRBJ2-2,TRBV6-5,NA,NA,CASYPSRSGELFF,TGTGCCAGCTACCCCTCGCGGTCCGGGGAGCTGTTTTTT
TRBJ2-5,TRBV29-1,NA,NA,CSVEHGQQETQYF,TGCAGCGTTGAACACGGACAGCAAGAGACCCAGTACTTC
TRBJ2-7,TRBV9,once,TRBD1,CASSVGGQASTYEQYF,TGTGCCAGCAGCGTAGGGGGACAGGCATCCACCTACGAGCAGTACTTC
TRBJ1-2,TRBV19,NA,TRBD1,CATRPSGQGGSYTF,TGTGCCACCCGGCCTTCGGGACAGGGAGGTAGCTACACCTTC
TRBJ1-4,TRBV6-5,NA,NA,CASSYGGSNEKLFF,TGTGCCAGCAGTTACGGAGGGAGCAATGAAAAACTGTTTTTT
TRBJ1-2,TRBV9,NA,TRBD1,CASSVDFGQGAYGYTF,TGTGCCAGCAGCGTAGATTTCGGGCAGGGGGCCTATGGCTACACCTTC
TRBJ2-3,TRBV19,NA,NA,CASSTLGDTQYF,TGTGCCAGTAGTACCCTGGGGGATACGCAGTATTTT
TRBJ1-1,TRBV28,NA,NA,CASSFRVGGGNTEAFF,TGTGCCAGCAGTTTTCGCGTAGGGGGGGGTAACACTGAAGCTTTCTTT
TRBJ2-1,TRBV5-5,NA,NA,CASSLGGAGNEQFF,TGTGCCAGCAGCTTGGGGGGCGCAGGCAATGAGCAGTTCTTC
TRBJ2-4,TRBV10-3,NA,NA,CAISGAPESQDAKNIQYF,TGTGCCATCAGTGGGGCCCCTGAGAGCCAGGATGCCAAAAACATTCAGTACTTC
TRBJ2-7,TRBV5-1,NA,NA,CASSSGTGWEQYF,TGCGCCAGCAGCTCCGGGACGGGTTGGGAGCAGTACTTC
TRBJ1-2,TRBV10-3,few,NA,CAIRGPLLGANYGYTF,TGTGCCATCAGGGGACCCCTTTTGGGGGCTAACTATGGCTACACCTTC
TRBJ2-7,TRBV6-6,NA,NA,CASSGTGVQYF,TGTGCCAGCAGCGGGACGGGCGTTCAGTACTTC
TRBJ2-1,TRBV2,NA,NA,CARSVARNNEQFF,TGTGCCCGCTCTGTAGCGAGGAACAATGAGCAGTTCTTC
TRBJ1-2,TRBV27,once,TRBD1,CASSLSAMTGGYGYTF,TGTGCCAGCAGTTTATCAGCTATGACAGGGGGCTATGGCTACACCTTC
TRBJ1-4,TRBV5-1,NA,TRBD1,CASSPRTGLNEKLFF,TGCGCCAGCAGCCCACGGACAGGGCTCAATGAAAAACTGTTTTTT
TRBJ1-2,TRBV10-3,NA,TRBD1,CAISRDRDNYGYTF,TGTGCCATCAGTCGGGACAGGGATAACTATGGCTACACCTTC
TRBJ1-6,TRBV9,NA,TRBD1,CASSVGRDSSYNSPLHF,TGTGCCAGCAGCGTAGGCCGGGACAGCTCCTATAATTCACCCCTCCACTTT
TRBJ1-4,TRBV2,once,NA,CASSVLGANEKLFF,TGTGCCAGCAGTGTCTTAGGGGCTAATGAAAAACTGTTTTTT
TRBJ1-6,TRBV5-5,NA,TRBD1,CASSANRGQGASSPLHF,TGTGCCAGCAGCGCGAACCGGGGACAGGGGGCAAGTTCACCCCTCCACTTT